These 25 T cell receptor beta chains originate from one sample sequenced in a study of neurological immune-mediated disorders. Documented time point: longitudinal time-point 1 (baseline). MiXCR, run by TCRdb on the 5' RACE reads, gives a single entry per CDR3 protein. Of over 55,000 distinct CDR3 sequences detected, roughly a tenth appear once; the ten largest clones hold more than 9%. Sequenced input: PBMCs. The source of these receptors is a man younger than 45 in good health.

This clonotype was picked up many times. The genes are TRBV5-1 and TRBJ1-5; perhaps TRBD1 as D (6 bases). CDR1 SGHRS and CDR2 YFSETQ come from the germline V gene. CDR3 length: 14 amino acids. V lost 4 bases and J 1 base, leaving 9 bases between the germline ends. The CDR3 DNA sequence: TGCGCCAGCAGCGCAGGGGAGAGCAATCAGCCCCAGCATTTT. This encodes CASSAGESNQPQHF.

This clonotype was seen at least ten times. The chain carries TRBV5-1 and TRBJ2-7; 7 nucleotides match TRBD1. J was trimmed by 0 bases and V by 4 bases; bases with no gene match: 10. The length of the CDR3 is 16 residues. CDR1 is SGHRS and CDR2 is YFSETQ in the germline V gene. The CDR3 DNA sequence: TGCGCCAGCAGCCGATACGGACAGGAAAGCTCCTACGAGCAGTACTTC. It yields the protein CASSRYGQESSYEQYF.

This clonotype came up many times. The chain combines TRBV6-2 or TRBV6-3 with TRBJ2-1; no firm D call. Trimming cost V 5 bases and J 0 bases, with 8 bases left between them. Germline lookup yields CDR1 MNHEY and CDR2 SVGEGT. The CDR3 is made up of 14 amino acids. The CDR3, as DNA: TGTGCCAGCAGTGCACAGAGCTCCTACAATGAGCAGTTCTTC. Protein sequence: CASSAQSSYNEQFF.

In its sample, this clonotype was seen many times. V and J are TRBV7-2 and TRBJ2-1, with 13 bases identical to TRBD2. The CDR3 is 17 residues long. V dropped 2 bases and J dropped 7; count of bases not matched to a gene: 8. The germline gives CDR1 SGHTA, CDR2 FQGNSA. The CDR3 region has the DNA TGTGCCAGCAGCTTAATACTAGCGGGAGGGCCATATAATGAGCAGTTCTTC. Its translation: CASSLILAGGPYNEQFF.

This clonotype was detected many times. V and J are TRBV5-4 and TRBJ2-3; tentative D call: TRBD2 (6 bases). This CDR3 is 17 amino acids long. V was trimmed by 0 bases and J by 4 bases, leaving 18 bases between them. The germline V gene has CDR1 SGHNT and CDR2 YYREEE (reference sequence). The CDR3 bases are TGTGCCAGCAGCTTGGGAGAGTTGAGGGGAGGCGCAGATACGCAGTATTTT. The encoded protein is CASSLGELRGGADTQYF.

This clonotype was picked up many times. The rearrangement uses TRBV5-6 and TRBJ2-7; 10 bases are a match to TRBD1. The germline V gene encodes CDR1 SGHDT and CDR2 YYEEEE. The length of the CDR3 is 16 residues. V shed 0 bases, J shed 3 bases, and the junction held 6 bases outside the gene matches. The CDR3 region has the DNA TGTGCCAGCAGCTTGGATGGCCGGGACAGGGGCTACGAGCAGTACTTC. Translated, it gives CASSLDGRDRGYEQYF.

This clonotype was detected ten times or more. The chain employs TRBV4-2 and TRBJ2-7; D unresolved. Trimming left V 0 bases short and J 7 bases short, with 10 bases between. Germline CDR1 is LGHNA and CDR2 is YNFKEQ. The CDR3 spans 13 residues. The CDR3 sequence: CASSQDLLFEQYF. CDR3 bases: TGTGCCAGCAGCCAAGATCTGTTGTTTGAGCAGTACTTC.

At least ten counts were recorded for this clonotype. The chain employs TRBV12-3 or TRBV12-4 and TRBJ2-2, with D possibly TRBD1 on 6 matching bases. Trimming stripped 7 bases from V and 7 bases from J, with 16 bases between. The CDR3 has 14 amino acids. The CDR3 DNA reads TGTGCCAGCACATCCGGACAGCAGGTCGGGGAGCTGTTTTTT. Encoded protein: CASTSGQQVGELFF.

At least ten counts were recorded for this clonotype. The chain's CDR3 is CATQGGRGSSYNSPLHF. The CDR3 nucleotides read TGTGCCACCCAGGGGGGAAGGGGAAGCTCCTATAATTCACCCCTCCACTTT. The chain recombines TRBV27 with TRBJ1-6, with TRBD1 identical over 7 bases. V lost 10 bases to trimming and J lost 0 bases; unmatched junction nucleotides: 12. Germline CDR1 is MNHEY and CDR2 is SMNVEV (reference sequence). The CDR3 consists of 17 residues.

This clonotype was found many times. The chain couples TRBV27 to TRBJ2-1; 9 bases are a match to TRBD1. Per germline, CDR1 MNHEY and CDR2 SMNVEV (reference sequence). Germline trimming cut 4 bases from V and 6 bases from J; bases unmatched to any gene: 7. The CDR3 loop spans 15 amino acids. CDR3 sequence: CASSSGQGHSNEQFF. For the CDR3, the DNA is TGTGCCAGCAGTTCGGGACAGGGCCACTCCAATGAGCAGTTCTTC.

The CDR3 spells CASSLMGRTQETQYF. In DNA, the CDR3 is TGTGCCAGCAGCTTAATGGGACGGACTCAAGAGACCCAGTACTTC. The chain uses TRBV7-2 and TRBJ2-5; TRBD1 or TRBD2 may be the D gene (5 bases each). Between the trimmed V and J ends, which lost 2 bases and 2 bases, there was a span of 12 bases. Germline-derived CDR1 and CDR2 are SGHTA and FQGNSA. The CDR3 loop spans 15 amino acids.

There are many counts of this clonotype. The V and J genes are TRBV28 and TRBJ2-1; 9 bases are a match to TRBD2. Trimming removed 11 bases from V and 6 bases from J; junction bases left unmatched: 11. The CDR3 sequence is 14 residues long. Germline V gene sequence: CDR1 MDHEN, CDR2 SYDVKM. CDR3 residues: CAAREGLLLNEQFF. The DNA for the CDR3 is TGTGCCGCGCGGGAGGGCCTATTACTCAATGAGCAGTTCTTC.

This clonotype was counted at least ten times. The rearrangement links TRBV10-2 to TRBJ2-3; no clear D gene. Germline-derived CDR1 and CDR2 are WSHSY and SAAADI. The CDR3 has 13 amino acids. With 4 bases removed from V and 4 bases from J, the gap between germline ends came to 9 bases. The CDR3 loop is CASSVQAADTQYF. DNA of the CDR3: TGCGCCAGCAGTGTCCAAGCAGCAGATACGCAGTATTTT.

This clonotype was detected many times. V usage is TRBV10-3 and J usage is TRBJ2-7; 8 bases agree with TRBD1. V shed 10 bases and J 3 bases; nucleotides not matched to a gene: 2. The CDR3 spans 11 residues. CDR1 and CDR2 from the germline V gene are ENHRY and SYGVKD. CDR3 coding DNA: TGTGCCACCGGACAGGGCTACGAGCAGTACTTC. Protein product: CATGQGYEQYF.

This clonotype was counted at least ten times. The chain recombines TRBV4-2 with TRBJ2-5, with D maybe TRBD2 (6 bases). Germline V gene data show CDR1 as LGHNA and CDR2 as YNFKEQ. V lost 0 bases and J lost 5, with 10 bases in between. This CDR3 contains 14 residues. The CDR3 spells CASSQDWRGETQYF. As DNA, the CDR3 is TGTGCCAGCAGCCAAGATTGGCGGGGTGAGACCCAGTACTTC.

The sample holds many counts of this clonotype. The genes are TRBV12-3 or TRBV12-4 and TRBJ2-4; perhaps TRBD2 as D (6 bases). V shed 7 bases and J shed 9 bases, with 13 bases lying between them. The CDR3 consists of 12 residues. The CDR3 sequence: CASTFGGAIQYF. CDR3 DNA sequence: TGTGCCAGCACCTTCGGGGGTGCCATTCAGTACTTC.

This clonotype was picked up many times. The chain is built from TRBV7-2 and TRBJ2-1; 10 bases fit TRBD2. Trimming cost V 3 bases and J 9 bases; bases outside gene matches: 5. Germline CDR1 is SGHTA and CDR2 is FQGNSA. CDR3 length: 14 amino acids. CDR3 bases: TGTGCCAGCAGCTTTCTAGCGGGAGCGGGTGAGCAGTTCTTC. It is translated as CASSFLAGAGEQFF.

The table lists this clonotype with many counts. As DNA, the CDR3 is TGTGCCAGCCTAGGGGAGGCTGGCTACACCTTC. Translation gives CASLGEAGYTF. The V and J genes are TRBV12-3 or TRBV12-4 and TRBJ1-2; D is perhaps TRBD1 (5 bases). The CDR3 covers 11 residues. V lost 8 bases to trimming and J lost 7 bases, with 11 bases between them.

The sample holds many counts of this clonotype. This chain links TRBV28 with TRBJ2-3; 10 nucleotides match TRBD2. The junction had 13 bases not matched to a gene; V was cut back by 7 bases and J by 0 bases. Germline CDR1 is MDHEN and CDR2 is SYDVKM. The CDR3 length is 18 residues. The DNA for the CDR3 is TGTGCCAGCAATGATGTTCTAGCGGGAGTTTCCAGCACAGATACGCAGTATTTT. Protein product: CASNDVLAGVSSTDTQYF.

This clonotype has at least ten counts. The CDR3 loop is CASSEGVYGYTF. CDR3 DNA: TGCGCCAGCAGCGAGGGAGTCTATGGCTACACCTTC. The chain links TRBV5-1 to TRBJ1-2, with D unclear. Germline lookup yields CDR1 SGHRS and CDR2 YFSETQ. The CDR3 has 12 residues. The V gene lost 4 bases and the J gene lost 4 bases, with 8 bases spanning the gap.

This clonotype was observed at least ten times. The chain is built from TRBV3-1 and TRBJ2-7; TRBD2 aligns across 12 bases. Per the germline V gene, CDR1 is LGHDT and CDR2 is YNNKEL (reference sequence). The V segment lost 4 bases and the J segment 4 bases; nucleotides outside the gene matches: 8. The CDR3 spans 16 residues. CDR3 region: CASSPSLAGGPYEQYF. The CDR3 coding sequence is TGTGCCAGCAGCCCATCCCTAGCGGGAGGGCCTTACGAGCAGTACTTC.

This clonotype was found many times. This CDR3 reads CSVETYHGGSSYEQYF. DNA of the CDR3: TGCAGCGTTGAAACCTACCACGGGGGAAGCTCCTACGAGCAGTACTTC. The chain combines TRBV29-1 with TRBJ2-7, with a possible D match to TRBD2 (6 bases). The CDR3 sequence is 16 residues long. V lost 2 bases to trimming and J lost 0 bases, with 17 bases between them. Germline lookup yields CDR1 SQVTM and CDR2 ANQGSEA.

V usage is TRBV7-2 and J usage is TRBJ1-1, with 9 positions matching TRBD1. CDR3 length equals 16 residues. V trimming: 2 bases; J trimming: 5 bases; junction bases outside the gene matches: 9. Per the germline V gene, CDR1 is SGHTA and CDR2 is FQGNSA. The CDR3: CASSLMGDRAGTEAFF. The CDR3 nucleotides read TGTGCCAGCAGCTTAATGGGGGACAGGGCGGGAACTGAAGCTTTCTTT.

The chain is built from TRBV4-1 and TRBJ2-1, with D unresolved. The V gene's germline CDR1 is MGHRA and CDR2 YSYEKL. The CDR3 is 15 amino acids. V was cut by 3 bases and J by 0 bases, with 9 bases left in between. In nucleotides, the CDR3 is TGCGCCAGCAGCCATGACATTAGCTCCTACAATGAGCAGTTCTTC. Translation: CASSHDISSYNEQFF.

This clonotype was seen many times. This CDR3 reads CATSQALGQGLVYTIYF. The CDR3 coding sequence is TGTGCCACCAGCCAGGCCCTCGGACAGGGTTTGGTCTACACCATATATTTT. This chain connects TRBV15 to TRBJ1-3, with 8 positions matching TRBD1. Unmatched junction bases numbered 17, after V lost 5 bases and J lost 8 bases. Germline V CDR1 and CDR2: LNHNV, YYDKDF (reference sequence). The CDR3 is 17 residues long.